The 9 T cell receptor beta chains reported below all come from one sample, sequenced in a study of cytomegalovirus exposure and HLA in healthy donors. Use of 60 Vbeta and 13 Jbeta primers characterized the PCR. Using immunoSEQ multiplex PCR, the repertoire was profiled, and TCRdb retains in-frame clones only, with some absent. The sample lists 90,000 to 120,000 clones; 10% were seen once. Sequenced material: PBMCs. All receptors come from a man between 35 and 55 years old in good health and CMV-seropositive.

This clone was recorded a few times. The rearrangement uses TRBV9 and TRBJ2-7, with 7 bases that match TRBD2. The germline V gene has CDR1 SGDLS and CDR2 YYNGEE. The CDR3 length is 14 residues. With V trimmed by 0 bases and J by 5 bases, 5 bases remained unmatched. CDR3 in amino acids: CASSVEAGEDEQYF. In DNA, the CDR3 is TGTGCCAGCAGCGTAGAGGCGGGGGAGGACGAGCAGTACTTC.

The chain links TRBV6-7 to TRBJ2-1; 13 nucleotides line up with TRBD2. TRBV6-7 is reported as an ORF; its role is uncertain. CDR3 size: 17 residues. The junction had 10 bases not matched to a gene; V was cut back by 2 bases and J by 9 bases. The CDR3 loop reads CASSYPLLAGGPIEQFF. CDR3 bases: TGTGCCAGCAGTTACCCGTTACTAGCGGGAGGGCCTATTGAGCAGTTCTTC.

This clone was seen a handful of times. The CDR3: CASSLATAGGEQYF. DNA of the CDR3: TGTGCCAGCAGCTTAGCCACGGCAGGGGGAGAGCAGTACTTC. The V call is TRBV7-2, the J call TRBJ2-7; 7 bases fit TRBD1. CDR1 is SGHTA, CDR2 FQGNSA, per germline. Unmatched junction bases numbered 6, after V lost 0 bases and J lost 7 bases. This CDR3 has 14 amino acids. The whole variable domain, remainder taken from reference TRBV7-2 and TRBJ2-7, is GAGVSQSPSNKVTEKGKDVELRCDPISGHTALYWYRQSLGQGLEFLIYFQGNSAPDKSGLPSDRFSAERTGGSVSTLTIQRTQQEDSAVYLCASSLATAGGEQYFGPGTRLTVT.

This clone was detected only a few times. The chain couples TRBV5-1 to TRBJ2-5, with a tentative D call TRBD1 (6 bases). Trimming took 0 bases from V and 3 from J, leaving 6 bases between them. Germline V lookup: CDR1 SGHRS, CDR2 YFSETQ. The CDR3 sequence is 13 residues long. The CDR3 nucleotides are TGCGCCAGCAGCTTGGACAGGGAAGAGACCCAGTACTTC. Encoded protein: CASSLDREETQYF.

This clone was detected only a few times. The chain uses TRBV29-1 and TRBJ2-2; perhaps TRBD2 as D (6 bases). The CDR3 is 14 amino acids. Trimming shortened V by 3 bases and J by 5 bases, and 13 bases separated the two germline ends. Germline CDR1 is SQVTM and CDR2 is ANQGSEA. The CDR3 region has the DNA TGCAGCGTTGATCGGGGGAGCGGAACCGGGGAGCTGTTTTTT. It translates to CSVDRGSGTGELFF.

This clone has only a few counts. The rearrangement links TRBV4-1 to TRBJ2-2; 9 positions match TRBD2. The CDR3 length is 17 residues. CDR1 and CDR2 from the germline V gene are MGHRA and YSYEKL. V lost 4 bases to trimming and J lost 7 bases; unmatched junction nucleotides: 13. CDR3 residues: CASSLYGLSSGVGELFF. Here the CDR3 DNA reads TGCGCCAGCAGCCTCTACGGCCTGTCTAGCGGGGTCGGGGAGCTGTTTTTT.

This clone appeared a few times. The genes are TRBV7-6 and TRBJ2-3, with a possible D match to TRBD2 (6 bases). CDR3 length: 15 residues. V was pared by 5 bases and J by 0 bases, with 12 bases between. In germline, CDR1 is SGHVS, CDR2 FNYEAQ. CDR3 region: CASSTPGTSTDTQYF. In DNA, the CDR3 is TGTGCCAGCAGCACTCCCGGGACTAGCACAGATACGCAGTATTTT.

The rearrangement joins TRBV28 to TRBJ2-3; 9 positions agree with TRBD1. The CDR3 totals 19 residues. V lost 6 bases, J lost 4 bases, and 20 bases stayed unmatched. Germline CDR1 is MDHEN and CDR2 is SYDVKM. Here the CDR3 DNA reads TGTGCCAGCAGCGACCTCGGAGGGACAGGGATCTTGGGGGCAGATACGCAGTATTTT. This translates into CASSDLGGTGILGADTQYF.

The sample holds many counts of this clone. V gene TRBV2 combines with J gene TRBJ2-2; D ambiguous. This CDR3 comprises 14 residues. The V end lost 4 bases, the J end lost 0 bases, and 6 bases lay between the germline ends. Germline V CDR1 and CDR2: SNHLY, FYNNEI. CDR3 nucleotide sequence: TGTGCCAGCAGTGTGTCTTCGAACACCGGGGAGCTGTTTTTT. Amino acid sequence: CASSVSSNTGELFF. The complete variable domain, with remaining parts taken from reference TRBV2 and TRBJ2-2, reads EPEVTQTPSHQVTQMGQEVILRCVPISNHLYFYWYRQILGQKVEFLVSFYNNEISEKSEIFDDQFSVERPDGSNFTLKIRSTKLEDSAMYFCASSVSSNTGELFFGEGSRLTVL.